This T cell receptor beta chain was identified during a study of cytomegalovirus exposure and HLA in healthy donors (dated by TCRdb to the late 2010s). In terms of the full investigation: A later analysis indicated that the 120 or so validation repertoires were generated on the platform also employed for the approximately 700 repertoires of the first cohort. The study was designed to test whether signatures of past pathogen exposure could be identified by cataloging public T cell receptors. The study combined high-throughput TCR immunosequencing, statistical association of individual TCRs with disease status, and machine learning to predict cytomegalovirus infection status. Along with the roughly 670-subject first cohort, a separate validation cohort of roughly 110 different subjects was used. Summary of the overall study and its limitations: According to the authors, the approach could potentially be generalized to other disease states and immunological phenotypes. Most TCR sequences were seen in very few donors, while some public TCRs were found in many individuals. Subsequent analysis determined that TCRs grouped into clusters in the first cohort also showed a tendency toward co-occurrence across the roughly 110 validation repertoires, and 90% to 95% of cluster scores exceeded 0. A total of fewer than 200 TCR beta chains were listed by the study as associated with cytomegalovirus. In vitro tests confirmed that a few of the cytomegalovirus-associated TCR beta chains recognize cytomegalovirus antigens. A later analysis had no HLA typing for the validation cohort, so co-occurrence there was scored across all 120 or so repertoires. The classifier was reported to diagnose cytomegalovirus status with high specificity and sensitivity in both the original cohort and the validation cohort.

Library method: the immunoSEQ multiplex PCR assay. Per the original workflow: A statistical classification framework was developed to diagnose cytomegalovirus status using the catalog of TCR beta chain sequences. Entries here come from immuneACCESS through TCRdb and include only in-frame sequences with V and J called. Some clones fail to appear in such tables; in the studies checked, an unresolved V gene covers under half of the shortfall, and the cause of the remainder is unknown. V, J and clone size derive from that table, while D and trimming were established from the DNA sequence. The sample contains 90,000 to 110,000 clones, roughly 86% of them found a single time. Approximately 2.3% of the sample goes to the ten largest clones. Separate from the approximately 670-subject first cohort, the validation cohort of around 130 subjects was the group to which the donors belonged. Looking up the germline V gene (reference sequence) yields CDR1 GTSNPN and CDR2 SVGIG. V loses 5 bases of germline sequence and J loses 7 bases, and the interval between the two ends is 24 bases. Spanning cysteine to phenylalanine, the CDR3 consists of 15 amino acids. The DNA shown is the 45-base CDR3, in frame from base 1.

In regard to this clone: The clone's antigen remains unknown. The sample holds no much larger clone one base away, and base qualities are not on file.

This sequence uses TRBV30 and TRBJ2-7; the D gene is perhaps TRBD2, from 5 matching bases. The receptor comes from a woman aged 18-35 years in good health and CMV-seronegative. Sequences were obtained from PBMCs. Here is the DNA: TGTGCCTGGGGTGGCCGCCGGGGAGTACTGAAGGAGCAGTACTTC. Protein translation: CAWGGRRGVLKEQYF.